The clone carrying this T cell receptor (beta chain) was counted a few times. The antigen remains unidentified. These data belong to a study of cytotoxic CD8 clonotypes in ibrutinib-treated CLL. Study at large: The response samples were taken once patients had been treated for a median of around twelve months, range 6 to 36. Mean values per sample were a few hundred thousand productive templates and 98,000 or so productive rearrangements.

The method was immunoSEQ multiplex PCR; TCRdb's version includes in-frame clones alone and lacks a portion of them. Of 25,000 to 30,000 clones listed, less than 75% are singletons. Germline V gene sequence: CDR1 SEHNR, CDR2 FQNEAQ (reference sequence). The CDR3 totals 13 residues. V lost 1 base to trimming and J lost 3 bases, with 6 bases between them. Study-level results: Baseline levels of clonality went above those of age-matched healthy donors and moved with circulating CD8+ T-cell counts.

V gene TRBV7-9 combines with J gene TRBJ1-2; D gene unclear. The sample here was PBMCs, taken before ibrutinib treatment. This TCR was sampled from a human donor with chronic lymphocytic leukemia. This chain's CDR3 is CASSLEADYGYTF. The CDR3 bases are TGTGCCAGCAGCTTAGAGGCGGACTATGGCTACACCTTC.